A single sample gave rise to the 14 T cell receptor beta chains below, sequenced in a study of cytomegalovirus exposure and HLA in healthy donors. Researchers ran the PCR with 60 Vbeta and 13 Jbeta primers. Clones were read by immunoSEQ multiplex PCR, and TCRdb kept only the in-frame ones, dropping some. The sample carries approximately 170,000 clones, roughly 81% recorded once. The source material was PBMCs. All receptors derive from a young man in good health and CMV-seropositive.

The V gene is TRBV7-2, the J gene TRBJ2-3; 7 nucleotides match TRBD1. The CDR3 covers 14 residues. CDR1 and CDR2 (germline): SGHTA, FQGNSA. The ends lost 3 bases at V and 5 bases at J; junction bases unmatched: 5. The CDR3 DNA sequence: TGTGCCAGCAGCTTGACAGGGCCGGGAGATACGCAGTATTTT. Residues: CASSLTGPGDTQYF.

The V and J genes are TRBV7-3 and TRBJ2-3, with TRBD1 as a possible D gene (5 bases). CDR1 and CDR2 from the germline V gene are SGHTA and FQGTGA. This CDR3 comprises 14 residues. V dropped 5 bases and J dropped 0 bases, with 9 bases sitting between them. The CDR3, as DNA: TGTGCCAGCAGCCCACAGGCGAGCACAGATACGCAGTATTTT. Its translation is CASSPQASTDTQYF.

The CDR3 DNA reads as TGTGCCGGACGGGGGGGGGCTAACCCTGACCCGCGGCCATTGGATACGCAGTATTTT. This encodes CAGRGGANPDPRPLDTQYF. The chain couples TRBV7-9 to TRBJ2-3; TRBD2 matches 8 bases. The length of the CDR3 is 19 residues. Germline V CDR1 and CDR2: SEHNR, FQNEAQ (reference sequence). V was clipped by 11 bases and J by 6 bases; unmatched bases: 28.

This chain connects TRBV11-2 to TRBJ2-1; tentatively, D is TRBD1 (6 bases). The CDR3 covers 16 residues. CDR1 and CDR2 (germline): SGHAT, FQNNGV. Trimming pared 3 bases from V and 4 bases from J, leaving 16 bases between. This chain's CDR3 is CASSFPGAERYNEQFF. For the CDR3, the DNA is TGTGCCAGCAGCTTCCCAGGGGCCGAGAGGTACAATGAGCAGTTCTTC.

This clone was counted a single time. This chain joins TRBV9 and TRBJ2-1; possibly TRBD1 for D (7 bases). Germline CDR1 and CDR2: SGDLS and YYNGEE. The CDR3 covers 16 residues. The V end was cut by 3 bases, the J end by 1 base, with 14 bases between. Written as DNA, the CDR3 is TGTGCCAGCAGCGCCCAGGGGGGTGGGTCCTACAATGAGCAGTTCTTC. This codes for CASSAQGGGSYNEQFF.

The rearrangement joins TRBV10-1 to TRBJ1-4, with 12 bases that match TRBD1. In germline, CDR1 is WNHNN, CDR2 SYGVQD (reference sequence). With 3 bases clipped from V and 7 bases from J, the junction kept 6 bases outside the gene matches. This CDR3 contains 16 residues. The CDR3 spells CASSDPGTGGSEKLFF. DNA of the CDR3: TGCGCCAGCAGTGACCCCGGGACAGGGGGCAGTGAAAAACTGTTTTTT.

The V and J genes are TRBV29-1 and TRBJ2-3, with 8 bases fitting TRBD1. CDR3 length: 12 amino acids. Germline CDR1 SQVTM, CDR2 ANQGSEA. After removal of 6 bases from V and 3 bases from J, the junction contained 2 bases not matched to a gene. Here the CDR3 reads CSVQGETDTQYF. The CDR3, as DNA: TGCAGCGTACAGGGGGAGACAGATACGCAGTATTTT.

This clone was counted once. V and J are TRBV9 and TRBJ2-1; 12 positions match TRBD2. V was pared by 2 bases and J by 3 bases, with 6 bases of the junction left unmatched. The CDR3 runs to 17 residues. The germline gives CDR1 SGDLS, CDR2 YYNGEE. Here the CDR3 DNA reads TGTGCCAGCAGCGTTGGACTAGCGGGGCACCTCTACAATGAGCAGTTCTTC. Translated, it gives CASSVGLAGHLYNEQFF.

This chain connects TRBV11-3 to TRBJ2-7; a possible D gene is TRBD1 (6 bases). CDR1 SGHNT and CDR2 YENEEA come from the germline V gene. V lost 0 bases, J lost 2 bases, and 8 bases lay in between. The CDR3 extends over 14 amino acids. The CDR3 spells CASSLEGATYEQYV. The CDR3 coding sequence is TGTGCCAGCAGCTTAGAGGGGGCCACCTACGAGCAGTACGTC.

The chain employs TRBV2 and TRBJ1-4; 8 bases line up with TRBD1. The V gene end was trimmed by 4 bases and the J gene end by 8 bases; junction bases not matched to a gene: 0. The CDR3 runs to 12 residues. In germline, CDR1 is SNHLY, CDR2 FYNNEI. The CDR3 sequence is CASSGTGEKLFF. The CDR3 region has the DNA TGTGCCAGCAGTGGGACAGGGGAAAAACTGTTTTTT.

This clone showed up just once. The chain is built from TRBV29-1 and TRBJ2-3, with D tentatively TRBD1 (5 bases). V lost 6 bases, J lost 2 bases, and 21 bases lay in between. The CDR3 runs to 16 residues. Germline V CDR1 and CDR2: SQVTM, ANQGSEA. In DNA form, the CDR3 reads TGCAGCGTGGCCCTCAGGGCCCGATACCCCACAGATACGCAGTATTTT. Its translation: CSVALRARYPTDTQYF.

The CDR3 DNA reads TGTGCCAGCAGCCAAGGCAGGAACTATGGCTACACCTTC. It yields the protein CASSQGRNYGYTF. The V and J genes are TRBV14 and TRBJ1-2; D ambiguous. There are 13 residues in the CDR3. Trimming took 1 base from V and 2 from J, leaving 5 bases between them. Per germline, CDR1 SGHDN and CDR2 FVKESK.

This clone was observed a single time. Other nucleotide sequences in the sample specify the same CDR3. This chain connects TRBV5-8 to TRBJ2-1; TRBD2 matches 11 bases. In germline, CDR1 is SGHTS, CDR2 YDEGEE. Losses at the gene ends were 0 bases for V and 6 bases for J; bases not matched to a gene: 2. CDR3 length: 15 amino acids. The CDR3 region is CASSLGLAGGNEQFF. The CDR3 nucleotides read TGTGCCAGCAGCTTGGGCCTAGCGGGAGGCAATGAGCAGTTCTTC.

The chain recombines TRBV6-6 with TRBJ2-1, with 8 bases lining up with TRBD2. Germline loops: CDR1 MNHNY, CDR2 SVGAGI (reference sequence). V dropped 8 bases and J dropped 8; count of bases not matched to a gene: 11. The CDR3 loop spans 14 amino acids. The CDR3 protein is CASRGLAYFDEQFF. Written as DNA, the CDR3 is TGTGCCAGCCGCGGACTAGCTTACTTCGATGAGCAGTTCTTC.